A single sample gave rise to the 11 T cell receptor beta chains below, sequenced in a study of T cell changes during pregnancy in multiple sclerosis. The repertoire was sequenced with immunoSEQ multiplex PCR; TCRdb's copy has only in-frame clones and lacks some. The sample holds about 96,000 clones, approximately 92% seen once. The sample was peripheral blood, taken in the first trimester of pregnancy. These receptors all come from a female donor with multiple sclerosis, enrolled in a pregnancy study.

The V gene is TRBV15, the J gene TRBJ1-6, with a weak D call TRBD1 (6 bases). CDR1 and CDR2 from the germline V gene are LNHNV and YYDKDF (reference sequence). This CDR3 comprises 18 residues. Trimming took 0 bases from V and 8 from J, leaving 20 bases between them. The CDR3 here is CATSRDYVRAGVDSPLHF. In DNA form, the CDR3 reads TGTGCCACCAGCAGAGATTACGTCCGGGCAGGGGTGGATTCACCCCTCCACTTT.

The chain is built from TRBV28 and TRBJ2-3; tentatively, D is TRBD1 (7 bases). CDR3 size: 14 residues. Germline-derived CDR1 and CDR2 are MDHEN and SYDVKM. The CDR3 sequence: CGTQGGVRTDTQYF. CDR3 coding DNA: TGTGGAACCCAGGGGGGAGTTAGGACAGATACGCAGTATTTT.

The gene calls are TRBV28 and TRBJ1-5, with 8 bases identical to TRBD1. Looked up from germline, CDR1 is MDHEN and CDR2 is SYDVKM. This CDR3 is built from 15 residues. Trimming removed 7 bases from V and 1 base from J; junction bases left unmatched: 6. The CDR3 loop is CASNSGGWSNQPQHF. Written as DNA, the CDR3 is TGTGCCAGCAACTCAGGGGGCTGGAGCAATCAGCCCCAGCATTTT.

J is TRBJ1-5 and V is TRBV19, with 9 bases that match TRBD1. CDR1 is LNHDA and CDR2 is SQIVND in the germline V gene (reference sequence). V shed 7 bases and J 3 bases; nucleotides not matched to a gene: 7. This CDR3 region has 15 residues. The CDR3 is CASTLGQGLNQPQHF. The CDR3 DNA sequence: TGTGCCAGTACCTTGGGACAGGGCCTCAATCAGCCCCAGCATTTT.

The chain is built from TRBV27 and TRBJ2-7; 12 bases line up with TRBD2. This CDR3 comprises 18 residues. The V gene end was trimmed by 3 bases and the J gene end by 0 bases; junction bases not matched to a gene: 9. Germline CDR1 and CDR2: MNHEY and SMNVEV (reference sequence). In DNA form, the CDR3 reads TGTGCCAGCAGTTTCCTCGGACTAGCGGGATCCCTCTCCTACGAGCAGTACTTC. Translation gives CASSFLGLAGSLSYEQYF.

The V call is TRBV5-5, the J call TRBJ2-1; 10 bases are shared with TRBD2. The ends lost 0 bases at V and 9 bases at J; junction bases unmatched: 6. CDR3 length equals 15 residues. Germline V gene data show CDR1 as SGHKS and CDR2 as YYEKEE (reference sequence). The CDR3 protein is CASSLASGRVGEQFF. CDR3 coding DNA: TGTGCCAGCAGCTTGGCCAGCGGGAGGGTAGGTGAGCAGTTCTTC.

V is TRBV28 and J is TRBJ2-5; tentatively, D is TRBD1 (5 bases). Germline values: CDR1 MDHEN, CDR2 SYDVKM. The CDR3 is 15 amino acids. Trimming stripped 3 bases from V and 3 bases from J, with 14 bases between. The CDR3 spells CASSFRGTDEETQYF. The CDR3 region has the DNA TGTGCCAGCAGTTTTAGGGGAACGGACGAAGAGACCCAGTACTTC. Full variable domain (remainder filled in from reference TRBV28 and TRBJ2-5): DVKVTQSSRYLVKRTGEKVFLECVQDMDHENMFWYRQDPGLGLRLIYFSYDVKMKEKGDIPEGYSVSREKKERFSLILESASTNQTSMYLCASSFRGTDEETQYFGPGTRLLVL.

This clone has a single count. CDR3 sequence: CSVEGDSDEQYF. The CDR3 DNA follows: TGCAGCGTTGAAGGGGACAGCGACGAGCAGTACTTC. The chain joins TRBV29-1 to TRBJ2-7; TRBD1 matches 7 bases. The CDR3 is made up of 12 amino acids. Germline V gene data show CDR1 as SQVTM and CDR2 as ANQGSEA. The trim removed 1 base at V and 5 bases at J, leaving 2 bases unmatched.

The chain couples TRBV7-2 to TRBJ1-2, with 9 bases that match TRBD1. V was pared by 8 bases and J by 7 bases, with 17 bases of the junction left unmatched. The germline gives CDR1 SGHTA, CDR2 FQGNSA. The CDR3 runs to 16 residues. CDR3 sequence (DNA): TGTGCCAGCCAGGTCGGTTTAGGACAGGGGATAGCTGGCTACACCTTC. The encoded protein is CASQVGLGQGIAGYTF.

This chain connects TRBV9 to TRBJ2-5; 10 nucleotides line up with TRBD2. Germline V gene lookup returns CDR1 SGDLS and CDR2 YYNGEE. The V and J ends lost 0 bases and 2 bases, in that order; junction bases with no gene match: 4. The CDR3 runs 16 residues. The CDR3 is CASSVGLAGPQETQYF. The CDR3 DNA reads TGTGCCAGCAGCGTAGGACTAGCGGGCCCACAAGAGACCCAGTACTTC.

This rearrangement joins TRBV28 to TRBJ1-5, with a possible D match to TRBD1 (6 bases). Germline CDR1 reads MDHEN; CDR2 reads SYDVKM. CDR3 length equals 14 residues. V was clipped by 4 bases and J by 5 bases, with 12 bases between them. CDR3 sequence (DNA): TGTGCCAGCAGTTCAGGACAGAGTTATCAGCCCCAGCATTTT. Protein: CASSSGQSYQPQHF.